The rows below give T cell receptor beta chains drawn from one sample of a study of T cell repertoires in cytomegalovirus infection. TCRdb reprocessed the reads with MiXCR, giving one entry per CDR3 protein. The sample has under 800,000 distinct CDR3 sequences, more than 20% seen once; the top ten hold approximately 8.2%. Sequencing was performed on CD8+ T cells from PBMCs. The origin of the receptors is a human donor in good health (CMV status not recorded). Some clones in this sample may be carry-over from other donors' samples. CDR3s include the opening cysteine and the closing phenylalanine or tryptophan.

j_call | v_call | cdr3_aa
TRBJ1-1 | TRBV7-6 | CASSFGTAGTEAFF
TRBJ1-1 | TRBV5-1 | CASSLDRFNTEAFF
TRBJ2-1 | TRBV19 | CASSIDPVGLERCEQFF
TRBJ1-2 | TRBV28 | CASSLIPARDLRGYTF
TRBJ2-7 | TRBV10-2 | CASSVAGEDEQYF
TRBJ2-5 | TRBV12-3/TRBV12-4 | CASSLGLAGEETRYF
TRBJ2-1 | TRBV12-3/TRBV12-4 | CASSSLAGGEQFF
TRBJ1-1 | TRBV6-2/TRBV6-3 | CASKPSGSAGTEAFF
TRBJ2-7 | TRBV7-6 | CASSRRQGSYEQYF
TRBJ2-5 | TRBV29-1 | CSAQGAGETQYF
TRBJ1-5 | TRBV7-8 | CASSDYRGPQPQHF
TRBJ2-3 | TRBV28 | CASTLESGLQYNTDTQYF
TRBJ2-3 | TRBV4-2 | CASSPGTSGSSTDTQYF
TRBJ2-7 | TRBV27 | CASSLFPFSYEQYF
TRBJ2-1 | TRBV7-8 | CASSPDRGPPQFEQFF
TRBJ2-1 | TRBV12-3/TRBV12-4 | CASTAGPSYNEQFF
TRBJ2-1 | TRBV28 | CASSLGGRVVDEQFF
TRBJ2-1 | TRBV20-1 | CSADTLLAGGGNEQFF
TRBJ2-1 | TRBV11-3 | CASSLGGDFSYNEQFF
TRBJ2-2 | TRBV19 | CASRKWPNTGELFF
TRBJ2-1 | TRBV7-4 | CASNLAGDRGIYEQFF
TRBJ1-1 | TRBV6-2/TRBV6-3 | CASSYPTEMNTEAFF
TRBJ1-2 | TRBV29-1 | CSVEGGTGGPGYTF